This T cell receptor beta chain derives from a study of lung T cells in sarcoidosis with Löfgren's syndrome. Overall study context: Repertoire analyses centered on Löfgren's syndrome patients.

This clonotype occurred many times. The CDR3 has 13 amino acids. J was trimmed by 5 bases and V by 5 bases; bases with no gene match: 2. Germline V gene sequence: CDR1 MDHEN, CDR2 SYDVKM. TCRdb itself ran the reads through MiXCR, one entry per CDR3 protein. The table records 50,000 to 65,000 distinct CDR3 sequences, 21% of them present only once. The chain carries TRBV28 and TRBJ2-7, with 11 positions matching TRBD2. This TCR was sampled from a human donor with sarcoidosis (Löfgren's syndrome or another form), or a control subject (not recorded which). The source material was CD4+ T cells from PBMCs. The CDR3 region has the DNA TGTGCCAGCAGTGCGACTAGCGGGAACGAGCAGTACTTC. It is translated as CASSATSGNEQYF.